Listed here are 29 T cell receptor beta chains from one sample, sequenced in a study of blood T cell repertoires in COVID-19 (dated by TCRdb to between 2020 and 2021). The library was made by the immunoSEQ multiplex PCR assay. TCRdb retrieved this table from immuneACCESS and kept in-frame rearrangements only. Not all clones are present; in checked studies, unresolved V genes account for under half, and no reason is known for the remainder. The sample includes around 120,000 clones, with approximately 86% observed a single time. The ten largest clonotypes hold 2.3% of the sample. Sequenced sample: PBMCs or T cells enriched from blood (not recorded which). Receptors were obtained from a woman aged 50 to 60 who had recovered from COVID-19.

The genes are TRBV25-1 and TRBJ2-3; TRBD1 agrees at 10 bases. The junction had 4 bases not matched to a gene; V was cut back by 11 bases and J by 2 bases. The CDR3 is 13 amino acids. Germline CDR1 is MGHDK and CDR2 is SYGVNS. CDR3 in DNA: TGTGCCCGACAGGGGGCATCCACAGATACGCAGTATTTT. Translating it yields CARQGASTDTQYF.

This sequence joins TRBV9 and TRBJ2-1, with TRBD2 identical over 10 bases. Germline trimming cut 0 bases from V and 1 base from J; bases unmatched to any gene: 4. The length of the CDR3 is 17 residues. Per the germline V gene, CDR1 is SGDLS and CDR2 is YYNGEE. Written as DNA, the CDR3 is TGTGCCAGCAGCGTAGTAGGAGCGGGGGGGTCCTACAATGAGCAGTTCTTC. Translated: CASSVVGAGGSYNEQFF.

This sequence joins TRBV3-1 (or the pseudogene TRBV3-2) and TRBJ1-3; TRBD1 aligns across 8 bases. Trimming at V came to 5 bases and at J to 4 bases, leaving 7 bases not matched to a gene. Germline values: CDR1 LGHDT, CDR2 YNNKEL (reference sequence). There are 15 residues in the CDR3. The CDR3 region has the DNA TGTGCCAGCAGCTTCCGGACAGGGCCCGGAAACACCATATATTTT. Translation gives CASSFRTGPGNTIYF.

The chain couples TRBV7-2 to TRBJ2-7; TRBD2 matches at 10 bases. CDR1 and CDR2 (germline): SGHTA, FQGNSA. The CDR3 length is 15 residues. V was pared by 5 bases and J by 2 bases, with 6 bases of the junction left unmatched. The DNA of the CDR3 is TGTGCCAGCAGCCCAGCGGGGGGGCCTGCCTACGAGCAGTACTTC. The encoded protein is CASSPAGGPAYEQYF.

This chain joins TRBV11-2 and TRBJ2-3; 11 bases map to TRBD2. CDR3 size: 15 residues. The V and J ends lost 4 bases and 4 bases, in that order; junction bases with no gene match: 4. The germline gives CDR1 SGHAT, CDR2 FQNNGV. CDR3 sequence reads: CASSSTSGVSDTQYF. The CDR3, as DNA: TGTGCCAGCAGCTCGACTAGCGGGGTGTCAGATACGCAGTATTTT.

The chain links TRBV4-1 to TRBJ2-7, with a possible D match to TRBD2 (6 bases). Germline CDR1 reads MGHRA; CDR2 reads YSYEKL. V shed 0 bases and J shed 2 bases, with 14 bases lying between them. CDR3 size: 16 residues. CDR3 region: CASSQDGREDAYEQYF. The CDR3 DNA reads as TGCGCCAGCAGCCAAGACGGTAGGGAGGATGCCTACGAGCAGTACTTC.

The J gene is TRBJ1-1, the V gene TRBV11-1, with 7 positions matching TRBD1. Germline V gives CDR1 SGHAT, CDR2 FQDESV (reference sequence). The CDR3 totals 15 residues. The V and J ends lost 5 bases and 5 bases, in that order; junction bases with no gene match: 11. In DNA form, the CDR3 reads TGTGCCAGCAGCCCCCCGACAGGGTTGGTAACTGAAGCTTTCTTT. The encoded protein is CASSPPTGLVTEAFF.

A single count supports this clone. This CDR3 reads CASSSPGTLAYEQYF. The CDR3 DNA sequence: TGTGCCAGCAGCTCACCCGGGACATTAGCCTACGAGCAGTACTTC. This chain joins TRBV7-2 and TRBJ2-7, with a possible D match to TRBD1 (6 bases). The germline V and J ends were trimmed by 4 bases and 2 bases, with 15 bases remaining between them. This CDR3 has 15 amino acids. Germline CDR1 SGHTA, CDR2 FQGNSA. The entire variable domain, with the rest obtained from reference TRBV7-2 and TRBJ2-7, is as follows: GAGVSQSPSNKVTEKGKDVELRCDPISGHTALYWYRQSLGQGLEFLIYFQGNSAPDKSGLPSDRFSAERTGGSVSTLTIQRTQQEDSAVYLCASSSPGTLAYEQYFGPGTRLTVT.

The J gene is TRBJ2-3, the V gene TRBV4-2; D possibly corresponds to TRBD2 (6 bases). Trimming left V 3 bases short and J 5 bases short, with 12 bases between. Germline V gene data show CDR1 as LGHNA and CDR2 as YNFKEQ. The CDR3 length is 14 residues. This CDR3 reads CASSQETRGDTQYF. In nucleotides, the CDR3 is TGTGCCAGCAGCCAGGAGACTAGAGGAGATACGCAGTATTTT.

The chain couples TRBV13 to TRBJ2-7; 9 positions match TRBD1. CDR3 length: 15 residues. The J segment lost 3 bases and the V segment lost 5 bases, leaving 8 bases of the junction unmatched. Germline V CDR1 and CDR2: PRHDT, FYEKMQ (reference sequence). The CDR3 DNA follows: TGTGCCAGCAGCCAGGGACAGGGCTATATCTACGAGCAGTACTTC. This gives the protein CASSQGQGYIYEQYF. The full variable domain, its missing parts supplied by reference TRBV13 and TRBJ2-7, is AAGVIQSPRHLIKEKRETATLKCYPIPRHDTVYWYQQGPGQDPQFLISFYEKMQSDKGSIPDRFSAQQFSDYHSELNMSSLELGDSALYFCASSQGQGYIYEQYFGPGTRLTVT.

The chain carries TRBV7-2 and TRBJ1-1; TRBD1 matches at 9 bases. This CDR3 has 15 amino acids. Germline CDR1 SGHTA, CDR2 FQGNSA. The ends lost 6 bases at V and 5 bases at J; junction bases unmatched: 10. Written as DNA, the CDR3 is TGTGCCAGCAGTTACAAAGGGACAGGGAATACTGAAGCTTTCTTT. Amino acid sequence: CASSYKGTGNTEAFF.

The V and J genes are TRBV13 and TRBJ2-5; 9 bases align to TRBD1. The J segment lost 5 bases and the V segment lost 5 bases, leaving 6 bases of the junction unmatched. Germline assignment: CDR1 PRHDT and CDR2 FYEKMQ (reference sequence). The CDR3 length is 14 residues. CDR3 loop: CASSRGTGLETQYF. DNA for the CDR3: TGTGCCAGCAGCCGGGGGACAGGGTTGGAGACCCAGTACTTC.

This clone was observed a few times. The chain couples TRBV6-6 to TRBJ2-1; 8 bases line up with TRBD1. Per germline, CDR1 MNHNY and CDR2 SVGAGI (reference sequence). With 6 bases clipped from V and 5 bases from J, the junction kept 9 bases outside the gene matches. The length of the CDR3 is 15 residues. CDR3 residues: CASSKLQGANNEQFF. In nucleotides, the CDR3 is TGTGCCAGCAGCAAACTCCAGGGGGCGAACAATGAGCAGTTCTTC.

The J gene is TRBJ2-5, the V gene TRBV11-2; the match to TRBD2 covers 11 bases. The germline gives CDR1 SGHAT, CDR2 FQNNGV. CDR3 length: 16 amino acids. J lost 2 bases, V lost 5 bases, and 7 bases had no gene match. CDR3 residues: CASSTPGLAEQETQYF. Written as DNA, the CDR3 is TGTGCCAGCAGCACCCCGGGACTAGCGGAACAAGAGACCCAGTACTTC.

The CDR3 nucleotides read TGTGCCAGCAGCTTAGCCCTAAGGGGGGATACGCAGTATTTT. The encoded protein is CASSLALRGDTQYF. The chain is built from TRBV13 and TRBJ2-3, with D possibly matching TRBD1 (6 bases). Per germline, CDR1 PRHDT and CDR2 FYEKMQ (reference sequence). V was trimmed by 1 base and J by 6 bases, leaving 11 bases between them. The CDR3 runs to 14 residues.

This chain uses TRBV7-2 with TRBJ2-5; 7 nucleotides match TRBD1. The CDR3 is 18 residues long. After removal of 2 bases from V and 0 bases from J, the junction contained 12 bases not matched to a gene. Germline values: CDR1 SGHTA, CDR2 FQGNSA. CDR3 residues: CASSLRNKGAENQETQYF. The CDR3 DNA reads TGTGCCAGCAGCTTAAGGAATAAGGGGGCCGAAAACCAAGAGACCCAGTACTTC.

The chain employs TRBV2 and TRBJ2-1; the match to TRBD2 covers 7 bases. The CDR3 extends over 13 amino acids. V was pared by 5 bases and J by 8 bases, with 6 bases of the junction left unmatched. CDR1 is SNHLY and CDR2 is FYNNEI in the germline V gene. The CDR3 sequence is CASSRGGGYEQFF. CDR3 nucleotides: TGTGCCAGCAGTAGGGGCGGGGGATATGAGCAGTTCTTC. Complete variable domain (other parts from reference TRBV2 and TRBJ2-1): EPEVTQTPSHQVTQMGQEVILRCVPISNHLYFYWYRQILGQKVEFLVSFYNNEISEKSEIFDDQFSVERPDGSNFTLKIRSTKLEDSAMYFCASSRGGGYEQFFGPGTRLTVL.

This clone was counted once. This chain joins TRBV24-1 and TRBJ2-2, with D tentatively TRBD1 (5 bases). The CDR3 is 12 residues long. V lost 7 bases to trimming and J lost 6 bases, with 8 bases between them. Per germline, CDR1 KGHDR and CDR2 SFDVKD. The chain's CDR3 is CATRQGAGELFF. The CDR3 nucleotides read TGTGCCACCAGACAAGGGGCCGGGGAGCTGTTTTTT.

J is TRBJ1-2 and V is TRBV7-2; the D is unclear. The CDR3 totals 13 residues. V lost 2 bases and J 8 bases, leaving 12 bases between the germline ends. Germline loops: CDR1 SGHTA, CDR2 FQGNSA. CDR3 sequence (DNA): TGTGCCAGCAGCTTAACGCGGGTAGGAGGCTACACCTTC. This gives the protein CASSLTRVGGYTF.

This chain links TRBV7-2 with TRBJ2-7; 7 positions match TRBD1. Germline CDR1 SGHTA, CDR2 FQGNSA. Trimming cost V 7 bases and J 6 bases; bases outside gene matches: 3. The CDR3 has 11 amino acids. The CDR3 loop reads CASKQGVEQYF. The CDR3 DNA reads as TGTGCCAGCAAGCAGGGGGTCGAGCAGTACTTC.

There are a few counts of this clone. The CDR3 is CASSLGDYKNSPLHF. The DNA of the CDR3 is TGCGCCAGCAGCTTGGGGGACTACAAAAATTCACCCCTCCACTTT. The J gene is TRBJ1-6, the V gene TRBV5-1; TRBD1 might be the D (5 bases). The V end was cut by 0 bases, the J end by 7 bases, with 11 bases between. This CDR3 has 15 amino acids. Germline V gives CDR1 SGHRS, CDR2 YFSETQ.

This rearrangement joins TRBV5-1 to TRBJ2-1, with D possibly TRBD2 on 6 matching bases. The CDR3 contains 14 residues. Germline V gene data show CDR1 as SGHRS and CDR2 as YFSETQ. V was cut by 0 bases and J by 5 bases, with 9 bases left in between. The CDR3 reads CASSLGTTNNEQFF. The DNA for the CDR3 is TGCGCCAGCAGCTTGGGGACTACCAACAATGAGCAGTTCTTC. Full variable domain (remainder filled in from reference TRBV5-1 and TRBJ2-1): KAGVTQTPRYLIKTRGQQVTLSCSPISGHRSVSWYQQTPGQGLQFLFEYFSETQRNKGNFPGRFSGRQFSNSRSEMNVSTLELGDSALYLCASSLGTTNNEQFFGPGTRLTVL.

CDR3: CASSSGSHTDTQYF. The CDR3 DNA follows: TGCGCCAGCAGCTCCGGGAGTCACACAGATACGCAGTATTTT. The chain is built from TRBV5-1 and TRBJ2-3, with D tentatively TRBD2 (6 bases). Germline CDR1 SGHRS, CDR2 YFSETQ. This CDR3 is 14 amino acids long. Trimming removed 3 bases from V and 2 bases from J, with 10 bases in between.

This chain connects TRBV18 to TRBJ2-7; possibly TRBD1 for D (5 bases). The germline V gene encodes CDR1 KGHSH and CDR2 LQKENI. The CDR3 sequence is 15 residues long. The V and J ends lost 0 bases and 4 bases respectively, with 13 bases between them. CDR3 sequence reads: CASSPPLGDRYEQYF. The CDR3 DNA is TGTGCCAGCTCACCACCGTTAGGGGATCGTTACGAGCAGTACTTC.

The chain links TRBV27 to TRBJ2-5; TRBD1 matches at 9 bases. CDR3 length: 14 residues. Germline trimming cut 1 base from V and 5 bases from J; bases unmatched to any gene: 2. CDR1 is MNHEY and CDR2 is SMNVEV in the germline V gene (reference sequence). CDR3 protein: CASSLWTGAETQYF. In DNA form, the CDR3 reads TGTGCCAGCAGTTTATGGACAGGGGCGGAGACCCAGTACTTC.

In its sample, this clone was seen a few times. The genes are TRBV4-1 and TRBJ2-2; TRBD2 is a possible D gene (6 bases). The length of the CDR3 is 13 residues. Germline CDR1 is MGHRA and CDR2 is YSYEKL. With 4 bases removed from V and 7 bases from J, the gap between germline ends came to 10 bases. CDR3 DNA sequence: TGCGCCAGCAGCCCGACAGCGGGCGGGGAGCTGTTTTTT. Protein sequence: CASSPTAGGELFF.

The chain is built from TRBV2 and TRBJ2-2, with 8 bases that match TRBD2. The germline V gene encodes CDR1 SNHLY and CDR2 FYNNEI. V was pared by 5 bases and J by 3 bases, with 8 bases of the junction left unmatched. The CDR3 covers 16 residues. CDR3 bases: TGTGCCAGCAGTAATAGCGGGGTACTACACACCGGGGAGCTGTTTTTT. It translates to CASSNSGVLHTGELFF.

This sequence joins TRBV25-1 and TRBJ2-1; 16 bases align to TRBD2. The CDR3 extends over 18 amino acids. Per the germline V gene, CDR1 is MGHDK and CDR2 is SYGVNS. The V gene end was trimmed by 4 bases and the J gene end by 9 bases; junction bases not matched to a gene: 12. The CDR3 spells CASSAGTSGGALGGEQFF. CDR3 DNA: TGTGCCAGCAGTGCCGGGACTAGCGGGGGGGCCCTTGGAGGTGAGCAGTTCTTC.

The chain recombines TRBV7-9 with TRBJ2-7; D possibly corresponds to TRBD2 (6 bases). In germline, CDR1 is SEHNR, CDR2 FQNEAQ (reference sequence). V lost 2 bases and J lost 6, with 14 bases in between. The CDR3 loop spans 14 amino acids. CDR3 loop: CASSLSERVGEQYF. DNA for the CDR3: TGTGCCAGCAGCTTATCCGAGCGGGTAGGCGAGCAGTACTTC.